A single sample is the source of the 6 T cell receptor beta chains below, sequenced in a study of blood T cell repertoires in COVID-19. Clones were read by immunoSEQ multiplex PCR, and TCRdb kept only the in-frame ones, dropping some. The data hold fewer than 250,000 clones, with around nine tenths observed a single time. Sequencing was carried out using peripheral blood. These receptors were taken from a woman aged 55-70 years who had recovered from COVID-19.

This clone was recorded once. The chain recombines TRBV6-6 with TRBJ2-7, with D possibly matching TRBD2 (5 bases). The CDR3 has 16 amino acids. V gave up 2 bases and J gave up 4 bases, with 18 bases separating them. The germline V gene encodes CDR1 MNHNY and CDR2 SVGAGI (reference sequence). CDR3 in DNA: TGTGCCAGCAGTTACCCTCAATCGGGGATAAGTTACGAGCAGTACTTC. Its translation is CASSYPQSGISYEQYF.

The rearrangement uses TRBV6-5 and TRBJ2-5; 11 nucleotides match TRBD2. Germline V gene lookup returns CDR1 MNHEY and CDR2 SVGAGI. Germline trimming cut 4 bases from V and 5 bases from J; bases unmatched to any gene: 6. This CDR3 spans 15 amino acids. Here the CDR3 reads CASSFRLAGMETQYF. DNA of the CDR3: TGTGCCAGCAGTTTCCGACTAGCGGGGATGGAGACCCAGTACTTC.

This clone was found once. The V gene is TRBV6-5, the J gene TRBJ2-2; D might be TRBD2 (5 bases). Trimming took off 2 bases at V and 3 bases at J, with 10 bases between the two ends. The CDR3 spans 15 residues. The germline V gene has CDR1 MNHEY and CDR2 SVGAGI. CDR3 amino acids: CASSYAEAYTGELFF. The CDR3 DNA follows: TGTGCCAGCAGTTACGCGGAGGCCTACACCGGGGAGCTGTTTTTT.

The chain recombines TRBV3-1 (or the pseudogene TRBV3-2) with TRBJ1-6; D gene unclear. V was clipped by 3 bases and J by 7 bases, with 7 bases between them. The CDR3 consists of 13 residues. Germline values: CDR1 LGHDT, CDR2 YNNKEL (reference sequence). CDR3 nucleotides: TGTGCCAGCAGCCACGTTACAAATTCACCCCTCCACTTT. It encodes CASSHVTNSPLHF.

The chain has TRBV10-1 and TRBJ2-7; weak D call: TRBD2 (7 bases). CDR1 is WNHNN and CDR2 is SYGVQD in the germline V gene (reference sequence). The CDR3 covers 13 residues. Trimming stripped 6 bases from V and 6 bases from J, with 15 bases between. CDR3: CASRGGALLEQYF. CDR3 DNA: TGCGCCAGCAGGGGGGGGGCATTACTCGAGCAGTACTTC.

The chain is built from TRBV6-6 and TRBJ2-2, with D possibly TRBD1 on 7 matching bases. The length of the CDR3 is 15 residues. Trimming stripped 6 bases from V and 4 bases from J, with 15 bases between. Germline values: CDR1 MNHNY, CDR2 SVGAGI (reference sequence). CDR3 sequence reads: CASRPGTAGTGELFF. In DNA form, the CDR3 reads TGTGCCAGCAGACCCGGGACAGCGGGCACCGGGGAGCTGTTTTTT.